This T cell receptor (beta chain) is drawn from a study of T cells in narcolepsy. Method: immunoSEQ multiplex PCR; TCRdb's copy keeps in-frame clones and lacks some. The sample yields some 20,000 clones, about four fifths seen once. Concerning this clone: Its antigen is currently unknown. Other DNA sequences in the sample encode the same CDR3.

General study points: HCRT-specific and TRIB2-specific autoreactive clonotypes appeared among same-patient CSF and blood CD4+ clonotypes. Autoreactive clonotypes reportedly recurred in blood of same and different patients, not controls.

This clonotype was obtained from a human donor in good health. Sequenced input: memory (CD45RA-) CD4+ T cells from blood.

The CDR3 sequence is CSVEGGRADGYEQYF. The CDR3 coding sequence is TGCAGCGTTGAGGGGGGGCGGGCGGACGGGTACGAGCAGTACTTC. V is TRBV29-1 and J is TRBJ2-7, with TRBD2 as a possible D gene (7 bases). Germline assignment: CDR1 SQVTM and CDR2 ANQGSEA. The length of the CDR3 is 15 residues. The ends were cut back, 3 bases at V and 4 bases at J, with 19 bases in the middle.